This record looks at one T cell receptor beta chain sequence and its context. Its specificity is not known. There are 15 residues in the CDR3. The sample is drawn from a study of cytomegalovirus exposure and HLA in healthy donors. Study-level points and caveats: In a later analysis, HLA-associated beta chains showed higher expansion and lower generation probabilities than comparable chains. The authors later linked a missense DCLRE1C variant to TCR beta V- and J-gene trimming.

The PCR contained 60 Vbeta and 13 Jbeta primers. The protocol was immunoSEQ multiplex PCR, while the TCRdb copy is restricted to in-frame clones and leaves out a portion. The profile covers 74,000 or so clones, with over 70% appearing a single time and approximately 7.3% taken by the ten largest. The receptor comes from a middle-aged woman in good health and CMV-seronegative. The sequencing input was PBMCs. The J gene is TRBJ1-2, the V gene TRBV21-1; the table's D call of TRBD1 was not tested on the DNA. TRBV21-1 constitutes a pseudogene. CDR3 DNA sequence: TGTGCCAGCAGCAAAAAGACAGTTCCTAACTATGGCTACACCTTC. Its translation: CASSKKTVPNYGYTF.